Listed below are T cell receptor beta chains from one sample, sequenced in a study of OX40 agonist ivuxolimab in advanced cancers. Generated by immunoSEQ multiplex PCR, the TCRdb table keeps only in-frame clones and is missing some. This sample has about 62,000 clones, with almost 95% found just once. The sample was CD4+ or CD8+ T cells sorted from blood, taken in a trial of the OX40 agonist ivuxolimab. The source is an adult with an advanced solid tumor such as melanoma, head and neck, liver or kidney cancer. Both conserved end residues are part of each CDR3. A D gene is named only where the DNA matches it firmly. Clone size is shown for a subset of rows, as once, few, many or a class of expanded clone.

size,length,V,D,J,DNA,CDR3
-,15,TRBV9,-,TRBJ1-1,TGTGCCAGCAGCGCTGGGGGAGGGGGGCATACTGAAGCTTTCTTT,CASSAGGGGHTEAFF
-,15,TRBV23-1,TRBD1,TRBJ1-2,TGCGCCAGCAGTCACCCCGGACAGGGTCCCTATGGCTACACCTTC,CASSHPGQGPYGYTF
-,13,TRBV10-3,-,TRBJ2-7,TGTGCCATCAGTGTTAGGACAGACAACGAGCAGTACTTC,CAISVRTDNEQYF
-,12,TRBV5-6,-,TRBJ2-7,TGTGCCAGCAGCTTGGGGCTTTACGAGCAGTACTTC,CASSLGLYEQYF
-,13,TRBV11-1,-,TRBJ1-1,TGTGCCAGCAGCTTTCGCCGGGACAAAGAAGCTTTCTTT,CASSFRRDKEAFF
-,17,TRBV28,TRBD2,TRBJ2-3,TGTGCCAGCAGTTTAAATTTCGCTAGCGGGAACACAGATACGCAGTATTTT,CASSLNFASGNTDTQYF
-,14,TRBV29-1,-,TRBJ1-1,TGCAGCGTTCCGGTGGGGGGGTCGGGCACTGAAGCTTTCTTT,CSVPVGGSGTEAFF
-,14,TRBV27,-,TRBJ2-5,TGTGCCAGCAGTTTATCGTCAGCTCAAGAGACCCAGTACTTC,CASSLSSAQETQYF
-,18,TRBV9,TRBD2,TRBJ2-3,TGTGCCAGCAGCGTAGCTACGACTTCCGGGGGGGTCGCAGATACGCAGTATTTT,CASSVATTSGGVADTQYF
-,15,TRBV25-1,-,TRBJ1-1,TGTGCCAGCAGTGGCAGGGGTGAGACTTCGGGGGGGGCTTTCTTT,CASSGRGETSGGAFF
once,15,TRBV7-2,-,TRBJ2-7,TGTGCCAGCAGCTTAGCGGCCCACGGTGGCGGGGAGCAGTACTTC,CASSLAAHGGGEQYF
-,15,TRBV11-2,-,TRBJ2-1,TGTGCCAGCAGCTTAGCTGCGCTAGCTTTGGATGAGCAGTTCTTC,CASSLAALALDEQFF
-,14,TRBV4-1,-,TRBJ1-1,TGCGCCAGCAGCACCAGGGGCGGGTACACTGAAGCTTTCTTT,CASSTRGGYTEAFF
-,15,TRBV29-1,TRBD1,TRBJ2-7,TGCAGCGTTGAAGATAAGACAGGGGGATACTACGAGCAGTACTTC,CSVEDKTGGYYEQYF
-,13,TRBV6-5,-,TRBJ2-2,TGTGCCAGCAGTTATCAGGTGGGGGGGGAGCTGTTTTTT,CASSYQVGGELFF
-,14,TRBV15,-,TRBJ1-1,TGTGCCACCAGCACCTCGGGATGGGGAGGTGAAGCTTTCTTT,CATSTSGWGGEAFF
-,17,TRBV9,-,TRBJ1-2,TGTGCCAGCAGCGCCTCAGTCAGGACAGTTCCCTCCTATGGCTACACCTTC,CASSASVRTVPSYGYTF
once,15,TRBV7-6,-,TRBJ2-2,TGTGCCAGCAGCTTAGAGGGTTCGGGTTCCGGGGAGCTGTTTTTT,CASSLEGSGSGELFF
-,15,TRBV5-1,-,TRBJ2-3,TGCGCCAGCAGCTTAGCGACTATACCCACAGATACGCAGTATTTT,CASSLATIPTDTQYF
-,14,TRBV9,-,TRBJ1-5,TGTGCCAGCAGCGTAGCTGGACAAAATCAGCCCCAGCATTTT,CASSVAGQNQPQHF
many,18,TRBV2,TRBD1,TRBJ2-2,TGTGCCAGCAGTGAGTTTGGGACAGGGTCAAGAGGGACCGGGGAGCTGTTTTTT,CASSEFGTGSRGTGELFF
-,12,TRBV11-3,-,TRBJ2-1,TGTGCCAGCAGCGGGGACAACAATGAGCAGTTCTTC,CASSGDNNEQFF
-,14,TRBV9,-,TRBJ1-1,TGTGCCAGCAGCGGACGACCCATGAACACTGAAGCTTTCTTT,CASSGRPMNTEAFF
-,14,TRBV10-3,TRBD1,TRBJ1-1,TGTGCCATCAGGTCGACAGGGGGGAACACTGAAGCTTTCTTT,CAIRSTGGNTEAFF
-,13,TRBV27,TRBD2,TRBJ2-5,TGTGCCAGCAGGCCGGCGGGAGAGGAGACCCAGTACTTC,CASRPAGEETQYF
-,14,TRBV6-5,-,TRBJ1-2,TGTGCCAGCAGTTATGGACAGTCGTCGGGTGGCTACACCTTC,CASSYGQSSGGYTF
once,13,TRBV7-9,-,TRBJ2-1,TGTGCCAGCAGCTTAGCGAACTACAATGAGCAGTTCTTC,CASSLANYNEQFF
once,19,TRBV19,-,TRBJ1-5,TGTGCCAGTACCGCTCACCCCCGGGGCAGGGATTATGGTAGCCAGCCCCAGCATTTT,CASTAHPRGRDYGSQPQHF
-,15,TRBV7-3,TRBD2,TRBJ2-3,TGTGCCAGCAGCTTAGGACTAGCGGGGGCAGATACGCAGTATTTT,CASSLGLAGADTQYF
-,14,TRBV7-3,-,TRBJ2-2,TGTGCCAGCAGCATAGGGCTGAACACCGGGGAGCTGTTTTTT,CASSIGLNTGELFF
-,14,TRBV9,TRBD1,TRBJ2-3,TGTGCCAGCAGCGCTCAGGGGGCCGGAGATACGCAGTATTTT,CASSAQGAGDTQYF
-,14,TRBV7-9,-,TRBJ2-7,TGTGCCAGCAGCTTCAGGGGACTACCCTACGAGCAGTACTTC,CASSFRGLPYEQYF
-,17,TRBV19,TRBD1,TRBJ1-2,TGTGCCAGTAGTATTCCCGAGACAGGGTATGAAGGTTATGGCTACACCTTC,CASSIPETGYEGYGYTF
-,13,TRBV10-3,-,TRBJ2-1,TGTGCCATCAGAGACAGGGACTTCGATGAGCAGTTCTTC,CAIRDRDFDEQFF
few,13,TRBV2,-,TRBJ2-2,TGTGCCAGCAGTGAAGCGCTAGTGGGGGAGCTGTTTTTT,CASSEALVGELFF
-,12,TRBV29-1,-,TRBJ1-2,TGCAGCGTTGATTTGGAGAACTATGGCTACACCTTC,CSVDLENYGYTF
-,14,TRBV5-6,-,TRBJ1-2,TGTGCCAGCAGCATCCTGACAGGAAACTATGGCTACACCTTC,CASSILTGNYGYTF
-,15,TRBV6-1,-,TRBJ1-2,TGTGCCAGCAGTGAGATGGGCTGGGAAGGGTATGGCTACACCTTC,CASSEMGWEGYGYTF
-,17,TRBV4-2,TRBD2,TRBJ2-5,TGTGCCAGCAGCCAAGAGGTTACTAGCGGGGGTCTATGGACCCAGTACTTC,CASSQEVTSGGLWTQYF
-,13,TRBV10-2,-,TRBJ2-7,TGCGCCAGCACATGGACACTAGCCTACGGGCAGTACTTC,CASTWTLAYGQYF
-,15,TRBV11-2,-,TRBJ2-7,TGTGCCAGCAGCTTGTGGCGGGATAGCTCCTACGAGCAGTACTTC,CASSLWRDSSYEQYF
-,15,TRBV15,-,TRBJ2-7,TGTGCCACCAGCCCGGAGCGGGACAGTTCCTACGAGCAGTACTTC,CATSPERDSSYEQYF
once,14,TRBV6-6,-,TRBJ1-1,TGTGCCAGCAGTTACTCGACAGTGAACACTGAAGCTTTCTTT,CASSYSTVNTEAFF
-,17,TRBV2,-,TRBJ2-7,TGTGCCAGCAGTGGGGAAAGACTGGGGATTAGCTCCTACGAGCAGTGCTTC,CASSGERLGISSYEQCF
once,14,TRBV27,-,TRBJ1-2,TGTGCCAGCAGTCAACCGGGACTTAACTATGGCTACACCTTC,CASSQPGLNYGYTF
once,15,TRBV4-2,-,TRBJ1-4,TGTGCCAGCAGCCAAGATGGACGGATAAATGAAAAACTGTTTTTT,CASSQDGRINEKLFF
-,16,TRBV9,-,TRBJ2-2,TGTGCCAGCAGCCTGGAGGGGAACACGAACACCGGGGAGCTGTTTTTT,CASSLEGNTNTGELFF
-,15,TRBV6-5,-,TRBJ2-7,TGTGCCAGCAGCCTAGGTGACGGTCCCTTCTACGAGCAGTACTTC,CASSLGDGPFYEQYF
-,15,TRBV9,-,TRBJ1-1,TGTGCCAGCAGCGCCCCCGGGACACAGAACACTGAAGCTTTCTTT,CASSAPGTQNTEAFF
-,15,TRBV4-2,TRBD2,TRBJ2-7,TGTGCCAGCAGCCAAGCTAGCGGGACCTCCTACGAGCAGTACTTC,CASSQASGTSYEQYF
-,15,TRBV10-3,-,TRBJ1-2,TGTGCCATCAGTGTCCGGGGGCAGTTAAACTATGGCTACACCTTC,CAISVRGQLNYGYTF
-,18,TRBV13,TRBD2,TRBJ2-3,TGTGCCAGCAGCTCCCTCCCGGGACTAGCGGGAGACACAGATACGCAGTATTTT,CASSSLPGLAGDTDTQYF
-,15,TRBV5-6,-,TRBJ1-2,TGTGCCAGCAGCTTGGCTCCGGGGCCCTCCTATGGCTACACCTTC,CASSLAPGPSYGYTF
-,13,TRBV6-5,-,TRBJ2-7,TGTGCCAGCAGTTACGGTTCAACCTACGAGCAGTACTTC,CASSYGSTYEQYF
-,15,TRBV2,-,TRBJ1-5,TGTGCCAGCAGTGGGACAGAGTGGGACAATCAGCCCCAGCATTTT,CASSGTEWDNQPQHF